This T cell receptor beta chain was sequenced for a study of blood T cell repertoires in COVID-19. For the study at large: From the United States, Italy and Spain came samples of acute and convalescent COVID-19.

How the authors handled the data: Counts of nucleated cells, estimated from reference gene primer amplification, were obtained. Repertoires were generated with immunoSEQ multiplex PCR, while TCRdb's copy carries only in-frame clones and drops some. V, J and clone size derive from that table, while D and trimming were established from the DNA sequence. The table has 300,000 to 400,000 clones, around 91% seen once; the top ten hold 2.5% to 4%. The germline CDR1 and CDR2 sequences are WSHSY and SAAADI. The ends lost 7 bases at V and 0 bases at J; junction bases unmatched: 7. CDR3 length: 15 amino acids.

The sequenced sample consisted of peripheral blood. The chain combines TRBV10-2 with TRBJ2-3, with 7 bases matching TRBD2. This TCR was recovered from a woman in her late teens or twenties who had recovered from COVID-19. In DNA form, the CDR3 reads TGCGCCAGCATCGAAGCGGGAACTAGCACAGATACGCAGTATTTT. This encodes CASIEAGTSTDTQYF.